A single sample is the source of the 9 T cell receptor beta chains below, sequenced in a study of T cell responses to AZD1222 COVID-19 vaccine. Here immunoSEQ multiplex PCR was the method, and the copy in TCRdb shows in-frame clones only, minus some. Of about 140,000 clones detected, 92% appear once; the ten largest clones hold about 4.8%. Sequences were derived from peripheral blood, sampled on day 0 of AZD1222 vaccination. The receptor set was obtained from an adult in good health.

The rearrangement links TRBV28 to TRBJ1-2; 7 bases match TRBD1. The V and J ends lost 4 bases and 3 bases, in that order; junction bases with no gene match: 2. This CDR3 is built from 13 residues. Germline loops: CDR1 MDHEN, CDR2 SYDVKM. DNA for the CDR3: TGTGCCAGCAGTTCGGGACAGCACTATGGCTACACCTTC. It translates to CASSSGQHYGYTF.

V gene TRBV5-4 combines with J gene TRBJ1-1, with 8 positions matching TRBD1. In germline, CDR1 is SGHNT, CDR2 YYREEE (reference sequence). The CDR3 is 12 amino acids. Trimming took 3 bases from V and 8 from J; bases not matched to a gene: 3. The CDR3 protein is CASSWDRREAFF. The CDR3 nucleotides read TGTGCCAGCAGCTGGGACAGGCGAGAAGCTTTCTTT.

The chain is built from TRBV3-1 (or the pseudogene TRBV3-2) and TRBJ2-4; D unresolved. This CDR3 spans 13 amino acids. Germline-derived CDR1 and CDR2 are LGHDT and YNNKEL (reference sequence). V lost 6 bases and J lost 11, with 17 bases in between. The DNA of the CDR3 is TGTGCCAGCAGTCTAGTTGGATCCGTCGTTCAGTACTTC. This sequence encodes CASSLVGSVVQYF.

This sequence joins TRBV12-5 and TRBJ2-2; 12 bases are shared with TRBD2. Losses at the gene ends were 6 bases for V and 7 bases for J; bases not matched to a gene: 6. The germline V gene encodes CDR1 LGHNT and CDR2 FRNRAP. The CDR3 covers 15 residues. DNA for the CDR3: TGTGCTAGTGGCGCCCTAGCGGGGGGGCACGGGGAGCTGTTTTTT. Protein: CASGALAGGHGELFF.

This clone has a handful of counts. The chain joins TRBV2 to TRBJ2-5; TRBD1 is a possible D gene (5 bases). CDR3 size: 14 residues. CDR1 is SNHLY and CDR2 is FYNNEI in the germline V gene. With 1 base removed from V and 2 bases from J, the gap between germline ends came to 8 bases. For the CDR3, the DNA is TGTGCCAGCAGTGAAGACAGGATTCAAGAGACCCAGTACTTC. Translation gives CASSEDRIQETQYF.

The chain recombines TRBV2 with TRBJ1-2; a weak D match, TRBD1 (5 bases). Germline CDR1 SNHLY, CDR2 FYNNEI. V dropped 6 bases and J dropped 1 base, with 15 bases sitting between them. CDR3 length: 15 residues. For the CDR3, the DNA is TGTGCCAGCAGACCCTTGGGACGGGGTAACTATGGCTACACCTTC. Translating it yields CASRPLGRGNYGYTF.

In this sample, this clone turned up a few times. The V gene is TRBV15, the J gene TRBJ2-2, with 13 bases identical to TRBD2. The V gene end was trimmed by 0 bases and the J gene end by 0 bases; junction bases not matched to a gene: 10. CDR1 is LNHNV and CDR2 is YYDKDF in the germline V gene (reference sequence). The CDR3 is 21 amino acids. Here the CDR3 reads CATSRERTSGTSGANTGELFF. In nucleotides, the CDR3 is TGTGCCACCAGCAGAGAGCGCACATCCGGGACTAGCGGGGCGAACACCGGGGAGCTGTTTTTT. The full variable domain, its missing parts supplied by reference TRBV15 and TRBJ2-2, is DAMVIQNPRYQVTQFGKPVTLSCSQTLNHNVMYWYQQKSSQAPKLLFHYYDKDFNNEADTPDNFQSRRPNTSFCFLDIRSPGLGDTAMYLCATSRERTSGTSGANTGELFFGEGSRLTVL.

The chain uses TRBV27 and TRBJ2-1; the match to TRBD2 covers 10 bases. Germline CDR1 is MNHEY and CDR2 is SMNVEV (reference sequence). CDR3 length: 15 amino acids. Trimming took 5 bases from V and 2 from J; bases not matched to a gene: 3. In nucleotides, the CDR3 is TGTGCCAGCAGTGTAGCGGGGGGCCCCTACAATGAGCAGTTCTTC. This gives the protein CASSVAGGPYNEQFF.

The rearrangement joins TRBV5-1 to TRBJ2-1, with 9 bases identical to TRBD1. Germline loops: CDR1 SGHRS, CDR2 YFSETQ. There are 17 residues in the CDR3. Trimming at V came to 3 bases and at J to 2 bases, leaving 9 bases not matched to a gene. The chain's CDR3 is CASSWAPGQGTYNEQFF. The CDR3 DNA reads TGCGCCAGCAGCTGGGCCCCGGGACAGGGAACCTACAATGAGCAGTTCTTC.